These 8 T cell receptor beta chains share one sample of origin, sequenced in a study of T cell repertoires in cytomegalovirus infection. MiXCR was run by TCRdb on the reads, yielding one entry per CDR3 protein. The table records roughly 280,000 distinct CDR3 sequences, around 13% of them present only once. Source material: PBMCs. The receptors were gathered from a human donor in good health (CMV status not recorded). Some clones in this sample may be carry-over from other donors' samples.

This clonotype was detected many times. J is TRBJ1-6 and V is TRBV18; D is undetermined. Trimming left V 3 bases short and J 9 bases short, with 9 bases between. This CDR3 comprises 13 residues. The germline CDR1 and CDR2 sequences are KGHSH and LQKENI. The CDR3 protein is CASSPLNTSPLHF. CDR3 bases: TGTGCCAGCTCACCGCTCAACACTTCACCCCTCCACTTT.

This clonotype was seen repeatedly, ten times or more. The chain employs TRBV7-2 and TRBJ1-1; TRBD1 matches 8 bases. Germline CDR1 SGHTA, CDR2 FQGNSA. The CDR3 loop spans 12 amino acids. Unmatched junction bases numbered 1, after V lost 6 bases and J lost 4 bases. This CDR3 reads CASRTGGTEAFF. The CDR3 DNA is TGTGCCAGCAGAACAGGGGGCACTGAAGCTTTCTTT.

This chain links TRBV5-1 with TRBJ2-1; 12 bases align to TRBD1. The CDR3 covers 18 residues. CDR1 is SGHRS and CDR2 is YFSETQ in the germline V gene. V shed 1 base and J 8 bases; nucleotides not matched to a gene: 13. The CDR3 sequence: CASSLWGQGARGADEQFF. Here the CDR3 DNA reads TGCGCCAGCAGCTTGTGGGGACAGGGGGCGCGCGGGGCAGATGAGCAGTTCTTC. Looking up the rest from reference TRBV5-1 and TRBJ2-1 gives the full variable domain: KAGVTQTPRYLIKTRGQQVTLSCSPISGHRSVSWYQQTPGQGLQFLFEYFSETQRNKGNFPGRFSGRQFSNSRSEMNVSTLELGDSALYLCASSLWGQGARGADEQFFGPGTRLTVL.

This clonotype was seen more than once but under ten times. DNA for the CDR3: TGTGCCAGCAGTGAAGCAAATCCCAAGTTAGCGGGGGATATCTACAATGAGCAGTTCTTC. This gives the protein CASSEANPKLAGDIYNEQFF. The genes are TRBV2 and TRBJ2-1; 9 nucleotides agree with TRBD2. Per the germline V gene, CDR1 is SNHLY and CDR2 is FYNNEI. After removal of 0 bases from V and 3 bases from J, the junction contained 15 bases not matched to a gene. This CDR3 has 20 amino acids.

This clonotype has a count of ten or more. The chain links TRBV12-3 or TRBV12-4 to TRBJ1-2; a weak D match, TRBD1 (6 bases). The CDR3 loop spans 14 amino acids. The V and J ends lost 5 bases and 7 bases respectively, with 17 bases between them. The DNA for the CDR3 is TGTGCCAGCAGTCCCCAGCGGGGGGCCGGTGGCTACACCTTC. Its translation is CASSPQRGAGGYTF.

The chain joins TRBV12-3 or TRBV12-4 to TRBJ1-5; D perhaps matches TRBD1 (5 bases). CDR3 size: 13 residues. V lost 2 bases and J lost 7, with 9 bases in between. The CDR3 DNA follows: TGTGCCAGCAGTTTAAAGGGGCGGCAGCCCCAGCATTTT. Its protein product is CASSLKGRQPQHF.

Of note for this clonotype: Germline is not matched at one junction end, which may reflect a read error. V is TRBV2 and J is TRBJ2-5; either TRBD1 or TRBD2 may fit D (5 bases each). The CDR3 loop spans 15 amino acids. Germline assignment: CDR1 SNHLY and CDR2 FYNNEI. The CDR3 coding sequence is TGTACCAGCAGTGAAGAGGGCAGGGAAGAAGAGACCCAGTACTTC. Translated, it gives CTSSEEGREEETQYF.

The chain joins TRBV29-1 to TRBJ1-2; 11 bases map to TRBD1. V lost 0 bases and J lost 8; bases outside the gene matches: 5. CDR1 and CDR2 (germline): SQVTM, ANQGSEA. The CDR3 runs to 14 residues. CDR3: CSVEEDRGLGGYTF. As DNA, the CDR3 is TGCAGCGTTGAAGAGGACAGGGGGCTAGGGGGCTACACCTTC.